This paragraph reports one T cell receptor (beta chain). This specimen comes from a study of cytomegalovirus exposure and HLA in healthy donors. CDR1 and CDR2 (germline): MNHEY, SVGAGI. This CDR3 has 13 residues. Trimming took off 0 bases at V and 10 bases at J, with 7 bases between the two ends. Vbeta (60) and Jbeta (13) primers were used in the PCR. This table comes from immunoSEQ multiplex PCR, and its TCRdb copy is limited to in-frame clones, with some not included. Its listing shows approximately 27,000 clones. The sequence was collected from a man under 40 in good health and CMV-seronegative. The chain is built from TRBV6-5 and TRBJ1-6, with a tentative D call TRBD1 (5 bases). The specimen sequenced was PBMCs. CDR3 sequence reads: CASSYSGLSPLHF. Written as DNA, the CDR3 is TGTGCCAGCAGTTACTCGGGGCTCTCACCCCTCCACTTT.